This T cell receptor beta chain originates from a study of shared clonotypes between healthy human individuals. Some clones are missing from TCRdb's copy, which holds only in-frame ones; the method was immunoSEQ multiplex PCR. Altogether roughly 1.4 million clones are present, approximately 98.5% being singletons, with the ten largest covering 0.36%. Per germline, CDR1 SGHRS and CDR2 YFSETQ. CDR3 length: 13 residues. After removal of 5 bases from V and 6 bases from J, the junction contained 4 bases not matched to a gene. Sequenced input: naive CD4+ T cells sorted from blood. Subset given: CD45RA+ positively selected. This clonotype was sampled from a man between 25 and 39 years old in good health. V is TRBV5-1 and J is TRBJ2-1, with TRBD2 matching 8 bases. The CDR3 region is CASSTSGGNEQFF. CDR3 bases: TGCGCCAGCAGTACTAGCGGCGGCAATGAGCAGTTCTTC. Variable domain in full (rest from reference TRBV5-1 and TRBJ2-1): KAGVTQTPRYLIKTRGQQVTLSCSPISGHRSVSWYQQTPGQGLQFLFEYFSETQRNKGNFPGRFSGRQFSNSRSEMNVSTLELGDSALYLCASSTSGGNEQFFGPGTRLTVL.